Listed here are 13 T cell receptor beta chains from one sample, sequenced in a study of T-cell reconstitution after alpha-beta-depleted transplantation in children. Unique molecular identifiers were incorporated when the TCRbeta library was constructed. TCRdb analysed the PCR reads with MiXCR anew, one entry per CDR3 protein. This sample has over 300,000 distinct CDR3 sequences, with under 13% found just once. Material: PBMCs from the stem cell graft donor, obtained from the stem cell graft. Receptors were obtained from a human donor who donated a stem cell graft to a child with acute lymphoblastic leukemia.

The V and J genes are TRBV7-9 and TRBJ2-7; perhaps D is TRBD1 or TRBD2 (5 bases each). The CDR3 covers 17 residues. With 0 bases removed from V and 10 bases from J, the gap between germline ends came to 25 bases. In germline, CDR1 is SEHNR, CDR2 FQNEAQ (reference sequence). CDR3 amino acids: CASSLAPPGTAFYTQYF. DNA for the CDR3: TGTGCCAGCAGCTTAGCCCCGCCTGGGACGGCGTTCTATACTCAGTACTTC.

This clonotype was seen ten or more times. This chain connects TRBV20-1 to TRBJ1-1; possibly TRBD1 for D (5 bases). Deletions cut 4 bases from V and 0 bases from J, with 15 bases between. This CDR3 spans 15 amino acids. Germline-derived CDR1 and CDR2 are DFQATT and SNEGSKA (reference sequence). The CDR3 here is CSATRGGTMNTEAFF. CDR3 in DNA: TGCAGTGCTACACGGGGCGGTACCATGAACACTGAAGCTTTCTTT.

This clonotype occurred a few times. The gene calls are TRBV4-3 and TRBJ2-1; D is ambiguous. Trimming stripped 0 bases from V and 12 bases from J, with 9 bases between. CDR1 and CDR2 (germline): LGHNA, YSLEER. CDR3 size: 12 residues. CDR3 nucleotides: TGCGCCAGCAGCCAAGATGGAGCTCGGCAGTTCTTC. Its protein product is CASSQDGARQFF.

This clonotype showed up just a few times. Here the CDR3 reads CASSLSRGSGTQYF. CDR3 DNA: TGTGCCAGCAGTTTATCTAGGGGCAGCGGGACCCAGTACTTC. J is TRBJ2-5 and V is TRBV12-3 or TRBV12-4; D might be TRBD1 or TRBD2, each matching 5 bases. The CDR3 runs to 14 residues. V shed 2 bases and J shed 7 bases, with 14 bases lying between them.

The chain joins TRBV5-1 to TRBJ2-1, with D tentatively TRBD2 (5 bases). Germline values: CDR1 SGHRS, CDR2 YFSETQ. CDR3 length: 13 residues. V was pared by 4 bases and J by 5 bases, with 10 bases between. This CDR3 is CASSLMGDNEQFF. For the CDR3, the DNA is TGCGCCAGCAGCCTCATGGGAGACAATGAGCAGTTCTTC.

This clonotype has a handful of counts. The V call is TRBV5-1, the J call TRBJ1-4; D remains unclear. This CDR3 comprises 15 residues. V lost 0 bases and J lost 8, with 14 bases in between. The germline V gene has CDR1 SGHRS and CDR2 YFSETQ. Here the CDR3 DNA reads TGCGCCAGCAGCTTGGAGTTCACTCAGACGGAAAAACTGTTTTTT. Translated, it gives CASSLEFTQTEKLFF.

This clonotype was counted ten times or more. The chain combines TRBV4-1 with TRBJ2-3; tentatively, D is TRBD2 (6 bases). The CDR3 consists of 15 residues. With 4 bases removed from V and 2 bases from J, the gap between germline ends came to 13 bases. Germline V gene data show CDR1 as MGHRA and CDR2 as YSYEKL. The CDR3, as DNA: TGCGCCAGCAGCCCACCGGGAGCCTACACAGATACGCAGTATTTT. Protein sequence: CASSPPGAYTDTQYF.

This clonotype was seen only a few times. The CDR3 DNA follows: TGTGCCACCAGTGATTTTGACGAACTGACCTACGAGCAGTACTTC. This codes for CATSDFDELTYEQYF. J is TRBJ2-7 and V is TRBV24-1; D not certain. Germline assignment: CDR1 KGHDR and CDR2 SFDVKD. V lost 1 base and J 2 bases, leaving 11 bases between the germline ends. The CDR3 has 15 residues.

This clonotype appeared many times. The rearrangement uses TRBV7-9 and TRBJ2-1; D perhaps matches TRBD2 (5 bases). The CDR3 length is 14 residues. V was pared by 4 bases and J by 10 bases, with 17 bases between. Germline CDR1 reads SEHNR; CDR2 reads FQNEAQ (reference sequence). Written as DNA, the CDR3 is TGTGCCAGCAGCTCCCTGGACTCGAGGAAGGAGCAGTTCTTC. It specifies CASSSLDSRKEQFF.

The chain joins TRBV20-1 to TRBJ1-2, with 9 bases aligning to TRBD1. Looked up from germline, CDR1 is DFQATT and CDR2 is SNEGSKA (reference sequence). Unmatched junction bases numbered 5, after V lost 6 bases and J lost 6 bases. The CDR3 consists of 12 residues. The CDR3 DNA sequence: TGCAGTGCCGACGACAGGGGGAATGGCTACACCTTC. Translated, it gives CSADDRGNGYTF.

This clonotype was counted between two and nine times. This sequence joins TRBV4-1 and TRBJ2-1; D not certain. Germline V lookup: CDR1 MGHRA, CDR2 YSYEKL. The CDR3 extends over 14 amino acids. The germline V and J ends were trimmed by 2 bases and 9 bases, with 14 bases remaining between them. The CDR3 sequence is CASSQPVRSAEQFF. Here the CDR3 DNA reads TGCGCCAGCAGCCAACCGGTTCGGAGTGCTGAGCAGTTCTTC.

At least ten counts were recorded for this clonotype. The chain is built from TRBV27 and TRBJ2-7; 7 bases map to TRBD2. Germline V CDR1 and CDR2: MNHEY, SMNVEV (reference sequence). The CDR3 has 14 amino acids. Unmatched junction bases numbered 6, after V lost 4 bases and J lost 3 bases. CDR3 DNA sequence: TGTGCCAGCAGTTGGGGGGGTAGTAGCTACGAGCAGTACTTC. The encoded protein is CASSWGGSSYEQYF.

Worth noting for this clonotype: A read error may account for a junction end that differs from germline. The genes are TRBV12-3 or TRBV12-4 and TRBJ2-5; D tentatively reads TRBD1 or TRBD2 (5 bases each). The CDR3 totals 14 residues. The CDR3: CASSSTGPGETHYF. CDR3 DNA: TGTGCCAGCAGTTCAACAGGTCCTGGGGAGACCCACTACTTC.